This TCR beta chain is drawn from a study of T cells after yellow fever vaccination. Whole-study results and caveats: From the bulk population, abundant clonotypes could contaminate and appear within FACS-sorted repertoires.

The CDR3 is made up of 13 amino acids. The V gene's germline CDR1 is SGHDN and CDR2 FVKESK. The ends were cut back, 0 bases at V and 9 bases at J, with 9 bases in the middle. A universal primer site and UMIs were added as TCR cDNA was made by 5'RACE template switching. TCRdb itself ran the 5' RACE reads through MiXCR, one entry per CDR3 protein. Of about 630,000 distinct CDR3 sequences in the sample, 10% to 15% were seen once. This clonotype was counted between two and nine times. Its matching antigen is unknown. This receptor was obtained from a young man who received the YFV17D yellow fever vaccine. This specimen consisted of PBMCs, obtained on the day of the yellow fever booster vaccination. The V and J genes are TRBV14 and TRBJ2-1; D uncertain. Here the CDR3 DNA reads TGTGCCAGCAGCCAAGACCCCCAGAGTGAGCAGTTCTTC. Translation: CASSQDPQSEQFF.